What follows are 20 T cell receptor beta chains derived from one specimen sequenced in a study of OX40 agonist ivuxolimab in advanced cancers. Libraries were prepared through the immunoSEQ multiplex PCR assay. TCRdb provides this immuneACCESS table in a form limited to in-frame rearrangements. Some clones are lacking; in checked studies, under half of them reflect an unresolved V gene, and why the rest are absent is not known. The sample table contains approximately 40,000 clones; only one count was recorded for 88% of them. The ten largest make up 20% to 30% of the sample. This sample comprised CD4+ or CD8+ T cells sorted from blood, obtained in a trial of the OX40 agonist ivuxolimab. The receptors shown here come from an adult with an advanced solid tumor such as melanoma, head and neck, liver or kidney cancer.

This sequence joins TRBV7-2 and TRBJ2-2; D may correspond to TRBD1 or TRBD2 (5 bases each). CDR1 SGHTA and CDR2 FQGNSA come from the germline V gene. V was cut by 4 bases and J by 13 bases, with 16 bases left in between. This CDR3 is 13 amino acids long. In nucleotides, the CDR3 is TGTGCCAGCAGCTCCGGGACCACCGGTAGGCTGTTTTTT. The encoded protein is CASSSGTTGRLFF.

The V and J genes are TRBV19 and TRBJ2-1; no definite D call. The CDR3 length is 13 residues. CDR1 is LNHDA, CDR2 SQIVND, per germline (reference sequence). The ends were cut back, 1 base at V and 5 bases at J, with 6 bases in the middle. CDR3 region: CASSIARNNEQFF. CDR3 in DNA: TGTGCCAGTAGTATAGCAAGGAACAATGAGCAGTTCTTC. Combining the CDR3 with reference TRBV19 and TRBJ2-1 gives the whole variable domain DGGITQSPKYLFRKEGQNVTLSCEQNLNHDAMYWYRQDPGQGLRLIYYSQIVNDFQKGDIAEGYSVSREKKESFPLTVTSAQKNPTAFYLCASSIARNNEQFFGPGTRLTVL.

The chain combines TRBV27 with TRBJ2-7; D is possibly TRBD1 (5 bases). Trimming removed 1 base at V and 0 bases at J, with 10 bases between. Germline values: CDR1 MNHEY, CDR2 SMNVEV (reference sequence). This CDR3 has 15 amino acids. Written as DNA, the CDR3 is TGTGCCAGCAGTTTATGGGGCGCAACCTCCTACGAGCAGTACTTC. Translation gives CASSLWGATSYEQYF.

As DNA, the CDR3 is TGCAGCGTTGTGGGGGCGGGACAGGGCGGCTACGAGCAGTACTTC. Translating it yields CSVVGAGQGGYEQYF. The chain links TRBV29-1 to TRBJ2-7; TRBD1 matches at 9 bases. Germline trimming cut 4 bases from V and 3 bases from J; bases unmatched to any gene: 10. The CDR3 consists of 15 residues. Germline V CDR1 and CDR2: SQVTM, ANQGSEA.

The chain uses TRBV7-2 and TRBJ2-7, with TRBD2 matching 8 bases. This CDR3 has 15 amino acids. Germline CDR1 reads SGHTA; CDR2 reads FQGNSA. V gave up 5 bases and J gave up 2 bases; unmatched junction bases: 8. This chain's CDR3 is CASSPIGGGTYEQYF. The CDR3 bases are TGTGCCAGCAGCCCCATCGGGGGGGGGACCTACGAGCAGTACTTC.

The gene calls are TRBV27 and TRBJ2-1, with 9 bases fitting TRBD2. Losses at the gene ends were 2 bases for V and 6 bases for J; bases not matched to a gene: 5. The CDR3 is 15 residues long. Germline V gene sequence: CDR1 MNHEY, CDR2 SMNVEV (reference sequence). Here the CDR3 reads CASSLASGMGNEQFF. The CDR3 coding sequence is TGTGCCAGCAGTTTAGCTAGCGGGATGGGCAATGAGCAGTTCTTC.

The chain couples TRBV2 to TRBJ1-3, with D unresolved. CDR1 SNHLY and CDR2 FYNNEI come from the germline V gene. This CDR3 region has 13 residues. Trimming cost V 7 bases and J 8 bases, with 15 bases left between them. The CDR3 sequence: CASMPGFADTIYF. The CDR3 nucleotides are TGTGCCAGCATGCCCGGCTTCGCGGACACCATATATTTT.

The chain couples TRBV4-1 to TRBJ2-5, with 8 bases that match TRBD1. The closer fit of TRBJ2-7 to the DNA end suggests the J call may be wrong. There are 13 residues in the CDR3. Germline V gene data show CDR1 as MGHRA and CDR2 as YSYEKL. The CDR3 bases are TGCGCCAGCAGCCCGGCAGGGGGCGACGAGCAGTACTTC. This sequence encodes CASSPAGGDEQYF.

This chain links TRBV28 with TRBJ2-7; 8 positions agree with TRBD2. V shed 3 bases, J shed 0 bases, and the junction held 13 bases outside the gene matches. Germline-derived CDR1 and CDR2 are MDHEN and SYDVKM. The CDR3 has 18 amino acids. For the CDR3, the DNA is TGTGCCAGCAGTTTGGGGGTTGGTCTAGCGGGCCCCTCCTACGAGCAGTACTTC. The encoded protein is CASSLGVGLAGPSYEQYF. Using reference TRBV28 and TRBJ2-7 for the parts outside the CDR3, the full variable domain is DVKVTQSSRYLVKRTGEKVFLECVQDMDHENMFWYRQDPGLGLRLIYFSYDVKMKEKGDIPEGYSVSREKKERFSLILESASTNQTSMYLCASSLGVGLAGPSYEQYFGPGTRLTVT.

The chain joins TRBV2 to TRBJ2-5, with D perhaps TRBD2 (5 bases). V dropped 1 base and J dropped 4 bases, with 19 bases sitting between them. The CDR3 spans 17 residues. Per germline, CDR1 SNHLY and CDR2 FYNNEI. Here the CDR3 reads CASSEEYIGNTRETQYF. CDR3 coding DNA: TGTGCCAGCAGTGAAGAGTATATCGGGAATACCCGAGAGACCCAGTACTTC.

J is TRBJ1-1 and V is TRBV7-9; no definite D call. The CDR3 extends over 15 amino acids. Trimming removed 1 base at V and 3 bases at J, with 12 bases between. CDR1 and CDR2 (germline): SEHNR, FQNEAQ (reference sequence). CDR3 DNA sequence: TGTGCCAGCAGCTTAGACGCGGGGAGGGACACTGAAGCTTTCTTT. As protein: CASSLDAGRDTEAFF. The full variable domain, rest sourced from reference TRBV7-9 and TRBJ1-1, is DTGVSQNPRHKITKRGQNVTFRCDPISEHNRLYWYRQTLGQGPEFLTYFQNEAQLEKSRLLSDRFSAERPKGSFSTLEIQRTEQGDSAMYLCASSLDAGRDTEAFFGQGTRLTVV.

The chain carries TRBV2 and TRBJ2-7; 7 nucleotides agree with TRBD1. The V gene's germline CDR1 is SNHLY and CDR2 FYNNEI. The CDR3 covers 14 residues. J lost 0 bases, V lost 5 bases, and 4 bases had no gene match. CDR3 amino acids: CASSKTGSSYEQYF. Written as DNA, the CDR3 is TGTGCCAGCAGTAAGACAGGGAGCTCCTACGAGCAGTACTTC. The full variable domain, rest sourced from reference TRBV2 and TRBJ2-7, is EPEVTQTPSHQVTQMGQEVILRCVPISNHLYFYWYRQILGQKVEFLVSFYNNEISEKSEIFDDQFSVERPDGSNFTLKIRSTKLEDSAMYFCASSKTGSSYEQYFGPGTRLTVT.

The chain joins TRBV5-5 to TRBJ1-2; D remains unclear. This CDR3 has 15 residues. Germline-derived CDR1 and CDR2 are SGHKS and YYEKEE (reference sequence). The V end lost 4 bases, the J end lost 6 bases, and 19 bases lay between the germline ends. CDR3 in DNA: TGTGCCAGCAGCCGACAACAGACAACTCTCCATGGCTACACCTTC. Protein sequence: CASSRQQTTLHGYTF. Variable domain in full (rest from reference TRBV5-5 and TRBJ1-2): DAGVTQSPTHLIKTRGQQVTLRCSPISGHKSVSWYQQVLGQGPQFIFQYYEKEERGRGNFPDRFSARQFPNYSSELNVNALLLGDSALYLCASSRQQTTLHGYTFGSGTRLTVV.

This clone was observed once. The J gene is TRBJ2-2, the V gene TRBV11-2, with 9 positions matching TRBD2. From germline, CDR1 is SGHAT and CDR2 FQNNGV. The CDR3 spans 12 residues. The CDR3 bases are TGTGCAGGCGGGAGGGGAACCGGGGAGCTGTTTTTT. Translating gives CAGGRGTGELFF.

The rearrangement joins TRBV28 to TRBJ2-7; 10 bases line up with TRBD1. Germline-derived CDR1 and CDR2 are MDHEN and SYDVKM. This CDR3 is 13 amino acids long. Losses at the gene ends were 10 bases for V and 1 base for J; bases not matched to a gene: 4. CDR3 amino acids: CAIGTGDSYEQYF. The CDR3 DNA reads as TGTGCCATTGGGACAGGGGATTCCTACGAGCAGTACTTC.

The chain recombines TRBV30 with TRBJ2-7; 8 bases match TRBD2. CDR3 length equals 14 residues. V dropped 2 bases and J dropped 0; count of bases not matched to a gene: 3. Germline V gives CDR1 GTSNPN, CDR2 SVGIG (reference sequence). CDR3 DNA: TGTGCCTGGAGTATTGGGACTAGCTCCTACGAGCAGTACTTC. Protein sequence: CAWSIGTSSYEQYF. Complete variable domain (other parts from reference TRBV30 and TRBJ2-7): SQTIHQWPATLVQPVGSPLSLECTVEGTSNPNLYWYRQAAGRGLQLLFYSVGIGQISSEVPQNLSASRPQDRQFILSSKKLLLSDSGFYLCAWSIGTSSYEQYFGPGTRLTVT.

The V gene is TRBV19, the J gene TRBJ1-1; no reliable D call. The CDR3 has 16 amino acids. V was trimmed by 6 bases and J by 1 base, leaving 18 bases between them. Germline V gene sequence: CDR1 LNHDA, CDR2 SQIVND (reference sequence). CDR3 nucleotides: TGTGCCAGTAGACTCCGAGAGCTCGGGCCGAACACTGAAGCTTTCTTT. Translating it yields CASRLRELGPNTEAFF.

The J gene is TRBJ2-4, the V gene TRBV7-2; 9 bases match TRBD1. The CDR3 consists of 16 residues. V lost 5 bases and J lost 15; bases outside the gene matches: 20. Germline CDR1 is SGHTA and CDR2 is FQGNSA. CDR3 region: CASSQPTGGVLPSTYF. CDR3 in DNA: TGTGCCAGCAGCCAACCAACAGGGGGCGTTTTACCCTCAACGTACTTC.

V gene TRBV14 combines with J gene TRBJ2-7, with no clear D. The V gene lost 2 bases and the J gene lost 4 bases, with 12 bases spanning the gap. The germline CDR1 and CDR2 sequences are SGHDN and FVKESK. This CDR3 is 14 amino acids long. CDR3 protein: CASSQRPRWYEQYF. Written as DNA, the CDR3 is TGTGCCAGCAGCCAAAGGCCGAGGTGGTACGAGCAGTACTTC. Full variable domain (missing parts from reference TRBV14 and TRBJ2-7): EAGVTQFPSHSVIEKGQTVTLRCDPISGHDNLYWYRRVMGKEIKFLLHFVKESKQDESGMPNNRFLAERTGGTYSTLKVQPAELEDSGVYFCASSQRPRWYEQYFGPGTRLTVT.

This clone was observed a few times. This chain connects TRBV11-2 to TRBJ1-5; D not certain. Germline V CDR1 and CDR2: SGHAT, FQNNGV. The CDR3 covers 13 residues. Trimming pared 2 bases from V and 5 bases from J, leaving 7 bases between. The CDR3 sequence: CASSLYGHQPQHF. The CDR3 nucleotides are TGTGCCAGCAGCTTATACGGCCATCAGCCCCAGCATTTT.